This T cell receptor (beta chain) was sequenced in a study of blood T cell repertoires in COVID-19. Across the whole study: T cells, B-cell-depleted T cells, or PBMCs provided the cDNA or gDNA that served as material.

The method was immunoSEQ multiplex PCR; TCRdb's version includes in-frame clones alone and lacks a portion of them. Among tens of thousands of clones, around 91% were seen once, and the ten largest hold more than 4.5%. This CDR3 has 12 amino acids. CDR1 LNHDA and CDR2 SQIVND come from the germline V gene (reference sequence). Trimming left V 1 base short and J 7 bases short, with 7 bases between. The specimen was peripheral blood. This chain uses TRBV19 with TRBJ1-1; no clear D gene. This clonotype was sampled from a man between 45 and 60 years old with acute or convalescent COVID-19. CDR3 sequence: CASSIGIGEAFF. CDR3 DNA sequence: TGTGCCAGTAGTATAGGAATCGGTGAAGCTTTCTTT. Full variable domain (missing parts from reference TRBV19 and TRBJ1-1): DGGITQSPKYLFRKEGQNVTLSCEQNLNHDAMYWYRQDPGQGLRLIYYSQIVNDFQKGDIAEGYSVSREKKESFPLTVTSAQKNPTAFYLCASSIGIGEAFFGQGTRLTVV.